The 7 T cell receptor beta chains in this list originate from one sample, sequenced in a study of Graves' ophthalmopathy and Graves' hyperthyroidism. TCR beta CDR3 regions were amplified from RNA transcripts. Second-round multiplex PCR came after first-round RT-PCR with HTBI primers. MiXCR, applied by TCRdb to the multiplex PCR reads, yields one record per CDR3 protein. Seen here are roughly 350,000 distinct CDR3 sequences, approximately 17% observed once, and the top ten hold 2.4%. Sequenced input: peripheral blood. The receptor set was obtained from an adult woman with stable Graves' hyperthyroidism.

The rearrangement joins TRBV12-3 or TRBV12-4 to TRBJ1-1; no firm D call. The CDR3 spans 14 residues. Trimming pared 4 bases from V and 1 base from J, leaving 10 bases between. The CDR3 DNA is TGTGCCAGCAGTTATGGATCCCCGAACACTGAAGCTTTCTTT. This gives the protein CASSYGSPNTEAFF.

This clonotype was recorded at least ten times. The chain employs TRBV27 and TRBJ2-7; 14 bases line up with TRBD2. The CDR3 has 20 amino acids. V dropped 3 bases and J dropped 2; count of bases not matched to a gene: 15. Looked up from germline, CDR1 is MNHEY and CDR2 is SMNVEV (reference sequence). The chain's CDR3 is CASSFESGTSGSRGTYEQYF. DNA of the CDR3: TGTGCCAGCAGTTTCGAATCCGGGACTAGCGGGAGCCGAGGCACCTACGAGCAGTACTTC.

Ten or more counts support this clonotype. The gene calls are TRBV20-1 and TRBJ2-5; possible D gene TRBD2, 6 bases. CDR1 and CDR2 (germline): DFQATT, SNEGSKA (reference sequence). Trimming pared 0 bases from V and 2 bases from J, leaving 13 bases between. CDR3 length equals 15 residues. The CDR3 nucleotides are TGCAGTGCTAGAGATCCTTTTAGCGGACAAGAGACCCAGTACTTC. Translated: CSARDPFSGQETQYF.

This clonotype was counted between two and nine times. V gene TRBV5-1 combines with J gene TRBJ2-2; maybe TRBD2 (6 bases). The CDR3 is made up of 16 amino acids. V shed 5 bases and J shed 1 base, with 15 bases lying between them. Germline CDR1 SGHRS, CDR2 YFSETQ. CDR3 nucleotide sequence: TGCGCCAGCAGTTTACGGGAGTCTGTGAACACCGGGGAGCTGTTTTTT. This translates into CASSLRESVNTGELFF. Using reference TRBV5-1 and TRBJ2-2 for the parts outside the CDR3, the full variable domain is KAGVTQTPRYLIKTRGQQVTLSCSPISGHRSVSWYQQTPGQGLQFLFEYFSETQRNKGNFPGRFSGRQFSNSRSEMNVSTLELGDSALYLCASSLRESVNTGELFFGEGSRLTVL.

This clonotype was detected many times. The chain carries TRBV18 and TRBJ1-5; TRBD1 aligns across 10 bases. The CDR3 consists of 16 residues. Trimming removed 2 bases from V and 2 bases from J; junction bases left unmatched: 3. The V gene's germline CDR1 is KGHSH and CDR2 LQKENI. DNA for the CDR3: TGTGCCAGCTCACCATCGACAGGGGGCGGCAATCAGCCCCAGCATTTT. Protein sequence: CASSPSTGGGNQPQHF.

This clonotype has more than one count but fewer than ten. The chain has TRBV4-3 and TRBJ2-5; no reliable D call. The germline CDR1 and CDR2 sequences are LGHNA and YSLEER. V dropped 2 bases and J dropped 3 bases, with 22 bases sitting between them. The CDR3 has 18 residues. The CDR3 sequence: CASSQNLHRATGEETQYF. The CDR3 bases are TGCGCCAGCAGCCAAAACCTACACCGGGCCACCGGAGAAGAGACCCAGTACTTC.

This clonotype was counted ten times or more. The gene calls are TRBV11-2 and TRBJ1-6; D not certain. V lost 4 bases and J 7 bases, leaving 11 bases between the germline ends. The V gene's germline CDR1 is SGHAT and CDR2 FQNNGV. CDR3 length equals 14 residues. The CDR3 DNA reads TGTGCCAGCAGCTCTCACGGGCTCAATTCACCCCTCCACTTT. This gives the protein CASSSHGLNSPLHF.